These 28 T cell receptor beta chains share one sample of origin, sequenced in a study of preoperative IRX-2 immunotherapy in early breast cancer. Sequencing was performed with immunoSEQ multiplex PCR; in TCRdb, only in-frame clones are kept and a portion is missing. The sample yields about 43,000 clones, roughly 95% seen once. Indicated treatment: preoperative locoregional IRX-2 cytokine immunotherapy. Sequencing was performed on tumor tissue, taken after IRX-2 immunotherapy. The receptors originated from a human donor with breast cancer.

This chain joins TRBV7-9 and TRBJ2-3, with D perhaps matching TRBD2 (6 bases). The CDR3 consists of 14 residues. In germline, CDR1 is SEHNR, CDR2 FQNEAQ (reference sequence). Trimming removed 4 bases from V and 5 bases from J, with 13 bases in between. The DNA of the CDR3 is TGTGCCAGCAGCTCAGGACTGGGAGGAGATACGCAGTATTTT. This codes for CASSSGLGGDTQYF.

Note on this clone: The same CDR3 can be traced to other DNA sequences in this sample. The gene calls are TRBV7-3 and TRBJ1-6; D gene ambiguous. The CDR3 totals 13 residues. The ends were cut back, 4 bases at V and 7 bases at J, with 8 bases in the middle. Per the germline V gene, CDR1 is SGHTA and CDR2 is FQGTGA. The CDR3 region is CASSSTGNSPLHF. CDR3 nucleotide sequence: TGTGCCAGCAGCTCGACGGGGAATTCACCCCTCCACTTT.

The chain has TRBV4-2 and TRBJ2-7; maybe TRBD2 (5 bases). Per germline, CDR1 LGHNA and CDR2 YNFKEQ. The V end lost 3 bases, the J end lost 2 bases, and 11 bases lay between the germline ends. The CDR3 covers 14 residues. The CDR3 bases are TGTGCCAGCAGCCAGAGGACTGAAGCCTACGAGCAGTACTTC. This sequence encodes CASSQRTEAYEQYF.

V and J are TRBV7-2 and TRBJ1-2, with D hard to call. The CDR3 is 15 amino acids. CDR1 and CDR2 (germline): SGHTA, FQGNSA. Trimming cost V 2 bases and J 7 bases, with 17 bases left between them. The CDR3 coding sequence is TGTGCCAGCAGCTTAAGCGGTGCACCGGGAAGTGGCTACACCTTC. Protein sequence: CASSLSGAPGSGYTF.

This chain links TRBV19 with TRBJ1-5; the D is unclear. The CDR3 runs to 16 residues. The V end was cut by 1 base, the J end by 2 bases, with 12 bases between. The germline V gene encodes CDR1 LNHDA and CDR2 SQIVND (reference sequence). CDR3 loop: CASSIGLPERNQPQHF. DNA of the CDR3: TGTGCCAGTAGTATAGGGCTCCCGGAGCGCAATCAGCCCCAGCATTTT.

This chain links TRBV19 with TRBJ2-7, with TRBD2 matching 10 bases. The ends lost 5 bases at V and 0 bases at J; junction bases unmatched: 4. Germline V CDR1 and CDR2: LNHDA, SQIVND (reference sequence). The CDR3 spans 15 residues. The CDR3 is CASSVAGGPSYEQYF. The CDR3 nucleotides read TGTGCCAGTAGTGTAGCGGGAGGACCCTCCTACGAGCAGTACTTC.

The chain combines TRBV7-2 with TRBJ2-1, with 7 bases matching TRBD1. There are 17 residues in the CDR3. The germline V gene has CDR1 SGHTA and CDR2 FQGNSA. V was clipped by 3 bases and J by 9 bases; unmatched bases: 17. The CDR3 bases are TGTGCCAGCAGCTTCCTACAGGGGAGCGCATCCCGGAGTGAGCAGTTCTTC. It yields the protein CASSFLQGSASRSEQFF.

The gene calls are TRBV4-2 and TRBJ2-1; 7 nucleotides line up with TRBD2. The CDR3 contains 15 residues. CDR1 is LGHNA, CDR2 YNFKEQ, per germline. V was clipped by 1 base and J by 7 bases; unmatched bases: 7. The CDR3 protein is CASSQGRAGVNEQFF. For the CDR3, the DNA is TGTGCCAGCAGCCAAGGCCGTGCGGGAGTAAATGAGCAGTTCTTC.

The chain uses TRBV27 and TRBJ2-7; D possibly corresponds to TRBD2 (6 bases). CDR1 is MNHEY and CDR2 is SMNVEV in the germline V gene (reference sequence). V was trimmed by 5 bases and J by 0 bases, leaving 11 bases between them. The CDR3 covers 14 residues. CDR3 sequence reads: CASSTRGNSYEQYF. In DNA form, the CDR3 reads TGTGCCAGCAGTACCCGGGGGAACTCCTACGAGCAGTACTTC.

This chain uses TRBV7-2 with TRBJ2-7, with 11 bases that match TRBD2. The CDR3 has 16 amino acids. The V gene end was trimmed by 5 bases and the J gene end by 6 bases; junction bases not matched to a gene: 12. CDR1 and CDR2 from the germline V gene are SGHTA and FQGNSA. DNA for the CDR3: TGTGCCAGCAGCCGGCTGCTAGCGGGAGGCATGGGCGAGCAGTACTTC. Translating it yields CASSRLLAGGMGEQYF.

The chain carries TRBV19 and TRBJ2-2; D might be TRBD1 (5 bases). There are 15 residues in the CDR3. Looked up from germline, CDR1 is LNHDA and CDR2 is SQIVND (reference sequence). Trimming stripped 3 bases from V and 3 bases from J, with 11 bases between. CDR3 region: CASSIGWGDTGELFF. CDR3 coding DNA: TGTGCCAGTAGTATTGGGTGGGGCGACACCGGGGAGCTGTTTTTT.

This clone was seen only once. The chain couples TRBV16 to TRBJ2-1; a possible D gene is TRBD1 (6 bases). V was pared by 4 bases and J by 2 bases, with 12 bases between. Germline-derived CDR1 and CDR2 are KGHSY and FQNENV. This CDR3 comprises 15 residues. CDR3 amino acids: CASSPDRLTYNEQFF. CDR3 nucleotides: TGTGCCAGCAGCCCTGACAGGCTTACCTACAATGAGCAGTTCTTC.

The CDR3 DNA reads as TGCGCCAGCAGCTTATCCGGGACAGCCAACAATGAGCAGTTCTTC. Translated: CASSLSGTANNEQFF. The chain is built from TRBV5-1 and TRBJ2-1; TRBD1 matches at 7 bases. V was clipped by 2 bases and J by 5 bases; unmatched bases: 7. This CDR3 spans 15 amino acids. Germline V CDR1 and CDR2: SGHRS, YFSETQ.

The V and J genes are TRBV18 and TRBJ2-5, with 11 bases fitting TRBD2. Trimming at V came to 8 bases and at J to 1 base, leaving 6 bases not matched to a gene. The CDR3 runs to 15 residues. Germline V gene sequence: CDR1 KGHSH, CDR2 LQKENI. CDR3 region: CASRRTSGPQETQYF. CDR3 coding DNA: TGTGCCAGCCGCCGGACTAGCGGGCCCCAAGAGACCCAGTACTTC.

This chain links TRBV7-8 with TRBJ2-3, with a tentative D call TRBD2 (7 bases). Germline values: CDR1 SGHVS, CDR2 FQNEAQ. Trimming cost V 5 bases and J 2 bases, with 14 bases left between them. This CDR3 has 15 residues. This chain's CDR3 is CASSPQRGATDTQYF. The CDR3 DNA follows: TGTGCCAGCAGCCCACAACGGGGGGCCACAGATACGCAGTATTTT.

Here the CDR3 reads CASSLGAADSYEQYF. CDR3 nucleotide sequence: TGTGCCAGCAGCTTAGGCGCCGCAGACTCCTACGAGCAGTACTTC. The chain recombines TRBV7-9 with TRBJ2-7; the D is unclear. This CDR3 is 15 amino acids long. CDR1 SEHNR and CDR2 FQNEAQ come from the germline V gene (reference sequence). Trimming took 1 base from V and 0 from J, leaving 10 bases between them.

The chain combines TRBV4-2 with TRBJ2-5, with 7 bases aligning to TRBD2. V lost 2 bases to trimming and J lost 0 bases; unmatched junction nucleotides: 9. The CDR3 contains 17 residues. From germline, CDR1 is LGHNA and CDR2 YNFKEQ. For the CDR3, the DNA is TGTGCCAGCAGCCAAAACCTCTTTAGCGGGTACCAAGAGACCCAGTACTTC. It encodes CASSQNLFSGYQETQYF.

The chain combines TRBV19 with TRBJ2-5; D is perhaps TRBD2 (5 bases). The CDR3 covers 14 residues. V shed 1 base and J shed 3 bases, with 9 bases lying between them. Germline V gene data show CDR1 as LNHDA and CDR2 as SQIVND (reference sequence). CDR3 nucleotide sequence: TGTGCCAGTAGTATAGGGACTTCGAAAGAGACCCAGTACTTC. It is translated as CASSIGTSKETQYF. The full variable domain, its missing parts supplied by reference TRBV19 and TRBJ2-5, is DGGITQSPKYLFRKEGQNVTLSCEQNLNHDAMYWYRQDPGQGLRLIYYSQIVNDFQKGDIAEGYSVSREKKESFPLTVTSAQKNPTAFYLCASSIGTSKETQYFGPGTRLLVL.

The CDR3 loop is CASSLRAVTDTQYF. DNA of the CDR3: TGCGCCAGCAGCCTGAGGGCGGTCACAGATACGCAGTATTTT. The chain joins TRBV5-1 to TRBJ2-3; a possible D gene is TRBD2 (5 bases). CDR3 length equals 14 residues. Looked up from germline, CDR1 is SGHRS and CDR2 is YFSETQ. V gave up 4 bases and J gave up 2 bases, with 11 bases separating them.

The chain uses TRBV6-5 and TRBJ1-1; D unresolved. V gave up 2 bases and J gave up 6 bases, with 10 bases separating them. The CDR3 contains 13 residues. From germline, CDR1 is MNHEY and CDR2 SVGAGI. The chain's CDR3 is CASSYRLAAEAFF. The CDR3 DNA is TGTGCCAGCAGTTACCGATTGGCGGCTGAAGCTTTCTTT.

The V gene is TRBV14, the J gene TRBJ2-1, with D hard to call. V was pared by 4 bases and J by 9 bases, with 16 bases between. CDR1 is SGHDN, CDR2 FVKESK, per germline. The CDR3 extends over 14 amino acids. Here the CDR3 DNA reads TGTGCCAGCAGCCCTCGGCTGGGTGATGTTGAGCAGTTCTTC. It codes for CASSPRLGDVEQFF.

The chain carries TRBV4-1 and TRBJ1-3; no reliable D call. The germline V gene encodes CDR1 MGHRA and CDR2 YSYEKL. This CDR3 is 17 amino acids long. Trimming took off 3 bases at V and 0 bases at J, with 15 bases between the two ends. The CDR3 DNA sequence: TGCGCCAGCAGCCAGGGTATAAGACGGGACTCTGGAAACACCATATATTTT. Translation: CASSQGIRRDSGNTIYF.

This sequence joins TRBV5-4 and TRBJ2-7; 10 nucleotides match TRBD1. The CDR3 runs 15 residues. Germline CDR1 is SGHNT and CDR2 is YYREEE (reference sequence). V gave up 2 bases and J gave up 6 bases; unmatched junction bases: 8. The DNA for the CDR3 is TGTGCCAGCAGCTTCGGGGACAGGGGCCCCCGCGAGCAGTACTTC. Translated, it gives CASSFGDRGPREQYF.

The chain links TRBV7-9 to TRBJ2-7; perhaps TRBD1 as D (5 bases). CDR1 and CDR2 (germline): SEHNR, FQNEAQ (reference sequence). The CDR3 length is 16 residues. The V gene lost 4 bases and the J gene lost 7 bases, with 23 bases spanning the gap. Here the CDR3 DNA reads TGTGCCAGCAGCTCCATAGGTCGGGCAGGGCGGTGGGAGCAGTACTTC. Protein sequence: CASSSIGRAGRWEQYF.

The CDR3 loop is CASSVTARNEKLFF. CDR3 bases: TGTGCCAGCTCTGTGACAGCTCGTAATGAAAAACTGTTTTTT. The genes are TRBV18 and TRBJ1-4, with D possibly TRBD1 on 5 matching bases. Germline CDR1 is KGHSH and CDR2 is LQKENI. CDR3 length: 14 amino acids. V was clipped by 6 bases and J by 4 bases, with 12 bases between them.

In its sample, this clone was seen once. The gene calls are TRBV19 and TRBJ1-1; unclear D gene. V gave up 3 bases and J gave up 4 bases, with 18 bases separating them. CDR1 is LNHDA and CDR2 is SQIVND in the germline V gene (reference sequence). This CDR3 has 16 amino acids. The CDR3, as DNA: TGTGCCAGTAGTATTGTAGACTACGTCGGGAGCACTGAAGCTTTCTTT. This codes for CASSIVDYVGSTEAFF.

This clone showed up just once. The chain has TRBV7-8 and TRBJ2-3; 14 positions agree with TRBD2. Unmatched junction bases numbered 2, after V lost 5 bases and J lost 1 base. This CDR3 spans 16 amino acids. The V gene's germline CDR1 is SGHVS and CDR2 FQNEAQ. The CDR3 loop reads CASSRGLAGGTDTQYF. CDR3 in DNA: TGTGCCAGCAGCAGGGGACTAGCGGGGGGCACAGATACGCAGTATTTT. Based on the CDR3 plus reference TRBV7-8 and TRBJ2-3, the full variable domain is GAGVSQSPRYKVAKRGQDVALRCDPISGHVSLFWYQQALGQGPEFLTYFQNEAQLDKSGLPSDRFFAERPEGSVSTLKIQRTQQEDSAVYLCASSRGLAGGTDTQYFGPGTRLTVL.

This clone appeared a single time. V and J are TRBV7-9 and TRBJ2-5; 10 bases agree with TRBD1. The J call is in doubt because the DNA end fits TRBJ2-7 better. The germline V gene encodes CDR1 SEHNR and CDR2 FQNEAQ (reference sequence). The CDR3 covers 16 residues. The CDR3 region is CASSLVFGTGAYEQYF. The DNA for the CDR3 is TGTGCCAGCAGCTTAGTTTTTGGGACAGGGGCTTACGAGCAGTACTTC.